This entry is about one TCR beta chain. The antigen is not known. CDR1 SGHDT and CDR2 YYEEEE come from the germline V gene. V was cut by 5 bases and J by 1 base, with 10 bases left in between. This CDR3 contains 15 residues. This entry is derived from a study of shared clonotypes between healthy human individuals. Whole-study results and caveats: Relative to memory subsets, naive subsets generally showed larger estimated richness. It was only blood that was sampled, and tissue repertoires likely differ. Limited genetic and exposure-history diversity came from having few donors.

Naive CD8 isolation took CD45RO-negative cells positively selected for CCR7 and excluded terminally differentiated effector memory CD45RA+ cells. Adults of Caucasian background living in Nashville, Tennessee made up all donors. The data were produced by immunoSEQ multiplex PCR, yet TCRdb's version contains in-frame clones alone and is incomplete. This sample has about 700,000 clones, with about 91% found just once. This TCR came from a man between 25 and 39 years old in good health. The source material was naive CD8+ T cells sorted from blood. The genes are TRBV5-6 and TRBJ2-6, with D unclear. CDR3 DNA: TGTGCCAGCAGGTTGTGGTTATCTGGGGCCAACGTCCTGACTTTC. It translates to CASRLWLSGANVLTF. Filled out from reference TRBV5-6 and TRBJ2-6, the complete variable domain reads DAGVTQSPTHLIKTRGQQVTLRCSPKSGHDTVSWYQQALGQGPQFIFQYYEEEERQRGNFPDRFSGHQFPNYSSELNVNALLLGDSALYLCASRLWLSGANVLTFGAGSRLTVL.